These T cell receptor beta chains were read from a single sample in a study of T cell responses to AZD1222 COVID-19 vaccine. Some clones are missing from TCRdb's copy, which holds only in-frame ones; the method was immunoSEQ multiplex PCR. The repertoire consists of just over 90,000 clones, with 85% to 90% occurring once and the leading ten covering about 2.4%. This specimen consisted of peripheral blood, obtained 28 days after the second AZD1222 dose. These receptors were taken from an adult who received the AZD1222 COVID-19 vaccine. Both conserved end residues are part of each CDR3. The D gene is left open where the match is weak. Size values are once, few and many counts, or a class for expanded clones, and some rows have none.

d_call j_call v_call clone_size cdr3_aa cdr3_nt
TRBD2 TRBJ2-7 TRBV5-1 - CASSVERGVEQYF TGCGCCAGCAGCGTAGAGCGGGGTGTGGAGCAGTACTTC
- TRBJ1-1 TRBV25-1 - CASSELGKGVRTEAFF TGTGCCAGCAGTGAATTGGGAAAGGGCGTTAGAACTGAAGCTTTCTTT
- TRBJ1-6 TRBV9 once CASNKAGSPLHF TGTGCCAGCAATAAGGCCGGTTCACCCCTCCACTTT
- TRBJ1-4 TRBV12-3/TRBV12-4 few CASSLQGEKLFF TGTGCCAGCAGCCTACAGGGAGAAAAACTGTTTTTT
- TRBJ1-5 TRBV9 - CASSVGSGGNQPQHF TGTGCCAGCAGCGTCGGCTCGGGGGGAAATCAGCCCCAGCATTTT
- TRBJ1-2 TRBV5-4 - CASRVGGQNGYTF TGTGCCAGCAGGGTTGGAGGGCAAAATGGCTACACCTTC
- TRBJ2-1 TRBV19 - CASSERGEQFF TGTGCCAGTAGTGAACGCGGTGAGCAGTTCTTC
- TRBJ2-3 TRBV6-5 once CASTTGWSTDTQYF TGTGCCAGCACCACAGGGTGGAGCACAGATACGCAGTATTTT
- TRBJ2-7 TRBV2 - CASTPRERSSYEQYF TGTGCCAGCACCCCTCGGGAGAGGAGCTCCTACGAGCAGTACTTC
- TRBJ1-6 TRBV11-2 - CASSWAVDSPLHF TGTGCCAGCAGCTGGGCGGTTGATTCACCCCTCCACTTT
- TRBJ1-2 TRBV11-2 - CASSLDPAGLDYGYTF TGTGCCAGCAGCTTAGACCCGGCGGGTCTGGACTATGGCTACACCTTC